The clone carrying this T cell receptor (beta chain) was observed once. As yet, its antigen is unknown. TCRdb's table, derived via immunoSEQ multiplex PCR, lists solely in-frame clones and lacks some. Here the sample spans about 26,000 clones, roughly three quarters being singletons. These data belong to a study of OX40 agonist ivuxolimab in advanced cancers. Study-wide context: The study enrolled dose-escalation patients with hepatocellular carcinoma, melanoma, renal cell or head and neck cancer. Three patients, one with hepatocellular carcinoma and two with cutaneous melanoma, responded partially. General study findings and limits: Not determined was the antigen specificity of the expanded peripheral T cells.

With 5 bases removed from V and 3 bases from J, the gap between germline ends came to 13 bases. CDR3 length: 14 residues. CDR1 MNHEY and CDR2 SMNVEV come from the germline V gene (reference sequence). Systemic immunosuppression or autoimmune disease history was grounds to exclude patients. The clonotype comes from an adult with an advanced solid tumor such as melanoma, head and neck, liver or kidney cancer. The specimen was CD4+ or CD8+ T cells sorted from blood, collected in a trial of the OX40 agonist ivuxolimab. The V gene is TRBV27, the J gene TRBJ1-2; the D is unclear. CDR3 in amino acids: CASSPTGSHYGYTF. The CDR3 DNA reads as TGTGCCAGCAGTCCCACCGGGTCCCACTATGGCTACACCTTC.